The rows below give T cell receptor beta chains drawn from one sample of a study of T cell changes during pregnancy in multiple sclerosis. Data came from immunoSEQ multiplex PCR; TCRdb stores just in-frame clones and leaves some out. The repertoire has tens of thousands of clones, roughly 92% of them found once; the top ten carry approximately 2.5%. The sequencing used peripheral blood, collected in the first trimester of pregnancy. The source is a female donor with multiple sclerosis, enrolled in a pregnancy study. Both conserved end residues are part of each CDR3. D genes are given only for firm matches. The listing skips clone size in some rows; elsewhere it reads once, few, many or a size class.

j_call | cdr3_length | d_call | clone_size | v_call | cdr3_nt | cdr3_aa
TRBJ1-1 | 15 | NA | NA | TRBV19 | TGTGCCAGTAGTATGGGGGCCCTACCTAACACTGAAGCTTTCTTT | CASSMGALPNTEAFF
TRBJ2-7 | 15 | TRBD1 | NA | TRBV19 | TGTGCCAGTAGTATCAAGGGACAGGGAGGCTACGAGCAGTACTTC | CASSIKGQGGYEQYF
TRBJ2-7 | 13 | NA | NA | TRBV28 | TGTGCATCCTCGCAGGGGTTTTCCTACGAGCAGTACTTC | CASSQGFSYEQYF
TRBJ1-3 | 18 | TRBD1 | NA | TRBV7-9 | TGTGCCAGCAGCTTAGGACAGGGGGTGACCAGCTCTGGAAACACCATATATTTT | CASSLGQGVTSSGNTIYF
TRBJ2-3 | 13 | NA | NA | TRBV11-3 | TGTGCCAGCAGCGCCCAGGGGTCCGATACGCAGTATTTT | CASSAQGSDTQYF
TRBJ2-2 | 15 | NA | NA | TRBV10-3 | TGTGCCATCAGTGAGAGGCTAGCAGAGGTCGGGGAGCTGTTTTTT | CAISERLAEVGELFF
TRBJ2-3 | 17 | TRBD2 | NA | TRBV7-8 | TGTGCCAGCAGCCCGTATAGCGGGAGGACGGGCACAGATACGCAGTATTTT | CASSPYSGRTGTDTQYF
TRBJ1-2 | 19 | TRBD1 | NA | TRBV7-9 | TGCGCCAGCAGCCGACAAACCGGGACAGGAGCCTCAAGAGGCTATGGCTACACCTTC | CASSRQTGTGASRGYGYTF
TRBJ2-2 | 16 | TRBD2 | NA | TRBV6-6 | TGTGCCAGCAGCCCGAGACTAGCGGGGAACACCGGGGAGCTGTTTTTT | CASSPRLAGNTGELFF
TRBJ1-4 | 17 | TRBD1 | once | TRBV10-3 | TGTGCCATCAGTGAGGGACAGGGGCCTGCAACTAATGAAAAACTGTTTTTT | CAISEGQGPATNEKLFF
TRBJ1-2 | 14 | TRBD1 | NA | TRBV7-8 | TGTGCCAGCAGCTTAGCGACAGGGCTGGATGGCTACACCTTC | CASSLATGLDGYTF
TRBJ2-5 | 15 | TRBD1 | NA | TRBV28 | TGTGCCAGCAGTCTGATGGACAGGGGAGGGGAGACCCAGTACTTC | CASSLMDRGGETQYF
TRBJ2-5 | 14 | TRBD2 | NA | TRBV7-8 | TGTGCCAGCAGCCCTGGACTAGCGACAGAGACCCAGTACTTC | CASSPGLATETQYF
TRBJ1-1 | 13 | NA | once | TRBV27 | TGTGCCAGCAGTTTACTCGGGAACACTGAAGCTTTCTTT | CASSLLGNTEAFF
TRBJ2-1 | 15 | TRBD2 | NA | TRBV6-5 | TGTGCCAGCAGTTACTCGGGACTAGGCGCGAATGAGCAGTTCTTC | CASSYSGLGANEQFF
TRBJ2-1 | 15 | TRBD2 | NA | TRBV19 | TGTGCCAGTAGGAGAGCGGGACTAGCGGGGGGGGAGCAGTTCTTC | CASRRAGLAGGEQFF
TRBJ2-3 | 18 | NA | once | TRBV7-6 | TGTGCCAGCAGCGTACTCAAAGGAGGCCAAAGGTTCACAGATACGCAGTATTTT | CASSVLKGGQRFTDTQYF
TRBJ1-2 | 15 | NA | NA | TRBV28 | TGTGCCAGCAGTGGGGGCAGTCTCGGTGCGGAAGGCTACACCTTC | CASSGGSLGAEGYTF
TRBJ2-2 | 16 | NA | NA | TRBV27 | TGTGCCAGCAGCGCATTACCGGGACTGTACACCGGGGAGCTGTTTTTT | CASSALPGLYTGELFF
TRBJ1-5 | 16 | NA | NA | TRBV4-1 | TGCGCCAGCAGCCAAGATTTTATACAGTTTATGCAGCCCCAGCATTTT | CASSQDFIQFMQPQHF
TRBJ2-1 | 14 | TRBD2 | NA | TRBV11-2 | TGTGCCAGCAGCTTAGGCGGGACTAGGGCTGAGCAGTTCTTC | CASSLGGTRAEQFF
TRBJ2-2 | 18 | NA | once | TRBV28 | TGTGCCAGCAGCATTATAACGTTGGGAGGGACAAACACCGGGGAGCTGTTTTTT | CASSIITLGGTNTGELFF
TRBJ2-7 | 15 | TRBD2 | NA | TRBV19 | TGTGCCAGTAGTATTCAGGCGGGAGAGATCTACGAGCAGTACTTC | CASSIQAGEIYEQYF
TRBJ1-3 | 13 | NA | NA | TRBV30 | TGTGCCTGTAAGCCCGAACCTGGAAACACCATATATTTT | CACKPEPGNTIYF
TRBJ2-2 | 15 | NA | NA | TRBV2 | TGTGCCAGCAGTGAAGGCTCTAAGAACACCGGGGAGCTGTTTTTT | CASSEGSKNTGELFF
TRBJ1-4 | 17 | TRBD1 | NA | TRBV7-9 | TGTGCCAGCAGCTTAGGTTGGTTGGGGACAGCTAATGAAAAACTGTTTTTT | CASSLGWLGTANEKLFF
TRBJ2-7 | 15 | NA | NA | TRBV6-5 | TGTGCCAGCAGTTATGCAGGGGATTTGGGCTACGAGCAGTACTTC | CASSYAGDLGYEQYF
TRBJ1-4 | 15 | TRBD1 | NA | TRBV19 | TGTGCCAGTAAAACTACCGGACAGGGTCGGGAAAAACTGTTTTTT | CASKTTGQGREKLFF
TRBJ1-1 | 15 | TRBD1 | NA | TRBV11-3 | TGTGCCAGCAGCCCAGGGACAGGGCGGAACACTGAAGCTTTCTTT | CASSPGTGRNTEAFF
TRBJ2-7 | 13 | TRBD1 | NA | TRBV2 | TGTGCCAGCCGGACAGGGGTCACATACGAGCAGTACTTC | CASRTGVTYEQYF
TRBJ1-2 | 13 | TRBD1 | NA | TRBV29-1 | TGCAGCGTTGAGGGACAGGGGCAGTCCGGCTACACCTTC | CSVEGQGQSGYTF
TRBJ1-3 | 11 | NA | NA | TRBV6-1 | TGTGCCAGCTTATATCAGAACACCATATATTTT | CASLYQNTIYF
TRBJ1-5 | 15 | NA | few | TRBV9 | TGTGCCAGCAGCGCATCCGGGGGACCCCATCAGCCCCAGCATTTT | CASSASGGPHQPQHF
TRBJ2-1 | 14 | TRBD1 | NA | TRBV7-2 | TGTGCCAGCAGCGCCGGGACAGGGCACAATGAGCAGTTCTTC | CASSAGTGHNEQFF
TRBJ1-5 | 12 | NA | few | TRBV2 | TGTGCCAGCAGTGAGGAGGTGCAGCCCCAGCATTTT | CASSEEVQPQHF
TRBJ2-7 | 17 | NA | NA | TRBV9 | TGTGCCAGTATAGAGGGGGGGCGGGACAGGCCCTCCTACGAGCAGTACTTC | CASIEGGRDRPSYEQYF
TRBJ2-1 | 15 | TRBD1 | NA | TRBV9 | TGTGCCAGCAGCGTAGGCACAGGGGGAAACAATGAGCAGTTCTTC | CASSVGTGGNNEQFF
TRBJ1-2 | 14 | NA | NA | TRBV27 | TGTGCCAGCAGTGCCCCGGGGGTTACGGGTGGCTACACCTTC | CASSAPGVTGGYTF
TRBJ2-6 | 18 | TRBD1 | NA | TRBV10-3 | TGTGCCATCGGCCCGGGACAGGGGATCGCCTCTGGGGCCAACGTCCTGACTTTC | CAIGPGQGIASGANVLTF
TRBJ2-1 | 15 | TRBD2 | few | TRBV6-4 | TGTGCCAGCAGTGTGCTGGCGGGAGAAGGGAATGAGCAGTTCTTC | CASSVLAGEGNEQFF
TRBJ1-1 | 17 | NA | NA | TRBV9 | TGTGCCAGCAGCGTAGTCCCGTCAGGCCGCTCGAACACTGAAGCTTTCTTT | CASSVVPSGRSNTEAFF
TRBJ1-4 | 13 | TRBD1 | once | TRBV18 | TGTGCCAGCTCACCGGGACAGAGTGAAAAACTGTTTTTT | CASSPGQSEKLFF
TRBJ2-1 | 17 | NA | NA | TRBV5-6 | TGTGCCAGCAGCCCTCTAGGTTATGAGAGTTCCTACAATGAGCAGTTCTTC | CASSPLGYESSYNEQFF
TRBJ1-5 | 15 | TRBD1 | NA | TRBV5-6 | TGTGCCAGCAGCTTGTACCAACAGGGGGCAAGGGCCCAGCATTTT | CASSLYQQGARAQHF
TRBJ1-2 | 14 | NA | NA | TRBV2 | TGTGCCAGCAGCCCCGAGCGGGATAACTATGGCTACACCTTC | CASSPERDNYGYTF
TRBJ2-6 | 16 | NA | once | TRBV10-3 | TGTGCCATCAGTGAACTCAGGGCTTCTGGGGCCAACGTCCTGACTTTC | CAISELRASGANVLTF
TRBJ2-7 | 15 | TRBD1 | NA | TRBV5-1 | TGCGCCAGCAGCCCAGACGGGACAGATTACTACGAGCAGTACTTC | CASSPDGTDYYEQYF
TRBJ2-7 | 13 | NA | NA | TRBV18 | TGTGCCAGCTCGGCCCGGGAAGGTCACGAGCAGTACTTC | CASSAREGHEQYF
TRBJ1-1 | 17 | TRBD1 | NA | TRBV4-3 | TGCGCCAGCAACCAAGAGTCACAGGGGGCACGGGACACTGAAGCTTTCTTT | CASNQESQGARDTEAFF
TRBJ1-4 | 13 | NA | NA | TRBV19 | TGTGCCAGTAGTAACAACAGTCCCGAAAAACTGTTTTTT | CASSNNSPEKLFF
TRBJ1-6 | 17 | TRBD1 | NA | TRBV27 | TGTGCCAGCACCTTTTTAATAGGGACAGGGGGTAATTCACCCCTCCACTTT | CASTFLIGTGGNSPLHF
TRBJ1-2 | 13 | NA | NA | TRBV30 | TGTGCCTGGACGGACAGACCTAACTATGGCTACACCTTC | CAWTDRPNYGYTF
TRBJ2-5 | 14 | NA | NA | TRBV19 | TGTGCCAGTAGTTCTAATCCGTACCAAGAGACCCAGTACTTC | CASSSNPYQETQYF
TRBJ1-1 | 15 | TRBD1 | NA | TRBV5-4 | TGTGCCAGCAGCGTACCTACAGGGGGCTGGACTGAAGCTTTCTTT | CASSVPTGGWTEAFF